Presented here are 27 T cell receptor beta chains from one specimen sequenced in a study of T cells in Graves' hyperthyroidism and ophthalmopathy. TCR beta CDR3 region amplification was performed from RNA transcripts. When the TCR CDR3 underwent first-round RT-PCR, the HTBI primer set was used. One entry per CDR3 protein, called by TCRdb with MiXCR from the multiplex PCR reads. The sample records under 550,000 distinct CDR3 sequences, roughly an eighth being singletons. The sample comprised blood. The receptors here all came from a woman in her late teens or twenties with Graves' hyperthyroidism.

Notes on this clonotype: This may be a read error: a much more frequent sequence differs by one nucleotide. The rearrangement uses TRBV5-6 and TRBJ1-2; no reliable D call. The CDR3 covers 12 residues. From germline, CDR1 is SGHDT and CDR2 YYEEEE. The CDR3 DNA reads as TGTGTCAGCAGCCAACGGGACTATGGCTACACCTTC. Amino acids: CVSSQRDYGYTF.

This clonotype occurred many times. The chain carries TRBV20-1 and TRBJ2-7, with 8 bases that match TRBD2. V dropped 0 bases and J dropped 4; count of bases not matched to a gene: 11. CDR3 length: 16 amino acids. Looked up from germline, CDR1 is DFQATT and CDR2 is SNEGSKA (reference sequence). The CDR3 nucleotides read TGCAGTGCTAGAGATGGCGCGGGAGGTGCTTTGTACGAGCAGTACTTC. Protein sequence: CSARDGAGGALYEQYF.

This clonotype was seen only a few times. This sequence joins TRBV9 and TRBJ2-7; possible D gene TRBD2, 6 bases. Germline CDR1 reads SGDLS; CDR2 reads YYNGEE. The CDR3 has 13 amino acids. Trimming took 3 bases from V and 6 from J, leaving 13 bases between them. As DNA, the CDR3 is TGTGCCAGCAGCGCCATGTTCGGGGGCGAGCAGTACTTC. Translating gives CASSAMFGGEQYF.

Many counts were recorded for this clonotype. V is TRBV5-1 and J is TRBJ1-1; D perhaps matches TRBD1 (6 bases). Germline CDR1 and CDR2: SGHRS and YFSETQ. This CDR3 is built from 15 residues. V was pared by 5 bases and J by 3 bases, with 17 bases between. As DNA, the CDR3 is TGCGCCAGCAGATTAAGGACAGACCTATACACTGAAGCTTTCTTT. Its protein product is CASRLRTDLYTEAFF. Looking up the rest from reference TRBV5-1 and TRBJ1-1 gives the full variable domain: KAGVTQTPRYLIKTRGQQVTLSCSPISGHRSVSWYQQTPGQGLQFLFEYFSETQRNKGNFPGRFSGRQFSNSRSEMNVSTLELGDSALYLCASRLRTDLYTEAFFGQGTRLTVV.

This clonotype was observed a handful of times. The chain has TRBV20-1 and TRBJ1-4; 11 bases line up with TRBD1. V lost 5 bases and J lost 7; bases outside the gene matches: 3. Germline lookup yields CDR1 DFQATT and CDR2 SNEGSKA (reference sequence). The CDR3 is made up of 13 amino acids. Here the CDR3 DNA reads TGCAGTGCTGGGACAGGGGGATCTGAAAAACTGTTTTTT. This codes for CSAGTGGSEKLFF.

The chain carries TRBV19 and TRBJ1-2; D remains ambiguous. The CDR3 has 13 residues. Per the germline V gene, CDR1 is LNHDA and CDR2 is SQIVND (reference sequence). With 5 bases removed from V and 6 bases from J, the gap between germline ends came to 13 bases. This CDR3 is CASSFLGSDGYTF. The CDR3 region has the DNA TGTGCCAGTAGTTTTTTGGGATCGGATGGCTACACCTTC.

This clonotype was counted ten times or more. The V and J genes are TRBV20-1 and TRBJ2-1; 7 bases agree with TRBD1. Germline-derived CDR1 and CDR2 are DFQATT and SNEGSKA (reference sequence). The CDR3 contains 14 residues. Losses at the gene ends were 4 bases for V and 3 bases for J; bases not matched to a gene: 6. The CDR3 spells CSAKEGADYNEQFF. CDR3 in DNA: TGCAGTGCTAAAGAGGGGGCCGACTACAATGAGCAGTTCTTC.

This clonotype has at least ten counts. The CDR3, as DNA: TGTGCCAGCAAGAGGACGGACTACGAGCAGTACTTC. This sequence encodes CASKRTDYEQYF. V gene TRBV6-2 or TRBV6-3 combines with J gene TRBJ2-7, with unresolved D. V gave up 7 bases and J gave up 3 bases, with 10 bases separating them. CDR3 length: 12 residues. The germline V gene has CDR1 MNHEY and CDR2 SVGEGT.

The chain links TRBV5-8 to TRBJ1-4; D remains ambiguous. This CDR3 has 16 residues. Germline V gene data show CDR1 as SGHTS and CDR2 as YDEGEE. Trimming left V 0 bases short and J 2 bases short, with 11 bases between. This CDR3 reads CASSLGRVWTNEKLFF. CDR3 in DNA: TGTGCCAGCAGCTTGGGTCGGGTGTGGACTAATGAAAAACTGTTTTTT.

This clonotype occurred many times. The genes are TRBV2 and TRBJ1-6; 7 nucleotides align to TRBD1. Germline trimming cut 3 bases from V and 5 bases from J; bases unmatched to any gene: 7. Germline V gene sequence: CDR1 SNHLY, CDR2 FYNNEI. The CDR3 loop spans 16 amino acids. The DNA for the CDR3 is TGTGCCAGCAGTGAGGAGCAGGGGGTTAATAATTCACCCCTCCACTTT. Its translation: CASSEEQGVNNSPLHF. Complete variable domain (other parts from reference TRBV2 and TRBJ1-6): EPEVTQTPSHQVTQMGQEVILRCVPISNHLYFYWYRQILGQKVEFLVSFYNNEISEKSEIFDDQFSVERPDGSNFTLKIRSTKLEDSAMYFCASSEEQGVNNSPLHFGNGTRLTVT.

This clonotype was seen many times. The J gene is TRBJ1-1, the V gene TRBV27, with D perhaps TRBD1 (6 bases). The V gene lost 6 bases and the J gene lost 1 base, with 15 bases spanning the gap. This CDR3 spans 15 amino acids. In germline, CDR1 is MNHEY, CDR2 SMNVEV (reference sequence). For the CDR3, the DNA is TGTGCCAGCAGCCTTGGGGGCGGGGGGAACACTGAAGCTTTCTTT. Translating gives CASSLGGGGNTEAFF.

This clonotype was seen a few times. The chain employs TRBV6-1 and TRBJ2-4, with D tentatively TRBD1 (8 bases). Germline lookup yields CDR1 MNHNS and CDR2 SASEGT. Deletions cut 4 bases from V and 5 bases from J, with 12 bases between. This CDR3 contains 14 residues. CDR3 amino acids: CASSATGGENIQYF. Here the CDR3 DNA reads TGTGCCAGCAGTGCAACAGGGGGGGAAAACATTCAGTACTTC.

The rearrangement links TRBV28 to TRBJ1-1; possibly TRBD1 for D (6 bases). The V gene's germline CDR1 is MDHEN and CDR2 SYDVKM. Between the trimmed V and J ends, which lost 7 bases and 3 bases, there was a span of 15 bases. The CDR3 totals 14 residues. The CDR3 DNA reads TGTGCCAGCAACCTCAGGGGAGGGGACACTGAAGCTTTCTTT. Translation gives CASNLRGGDTEAFF.

The V and J genes are TRBV20-1 and TRBJ2-7; 12 bases agree with TRBD2. This CDR3 is built from 17 residues. Germline-derived CDR1 and CDR2 are DFQATT and SNEGSKA (reference sequence). Germline trimming cut 1 base from V and 2 bases from J; bases unmatched to any gene: 9. The CDR3 region is CSARVALAGGPPYEQYF. The CDR3 DNA reads TGCAGTGCTAGAGTCGCCCTAGCGGGAGGGCCTCCCTACGAGCAGTACTTC.

At least ten counts were recorded for this clonotype. This chain uses TRBV7-9 with TRBJ1-1; 12 bases agree with TRBD1. The CDR3 has 17 amino acids. V lost 5 bases to trimming and J lost 1 base; unmatched junction nucleotides: 8. Germline CDR1 SEHNR, CDR2 FQNEAQ (reference sequence). The CDR3 bases are TGTGCCAGCAGCCCGGGACAGGGGGCGAAATGGAACACTGAAGCTTTCTTT. This sequence encodes CASSPGQGAKWNTEAFF.

The sample holds a few counts of this clonotype. The rearrangement uses TRBV12-3 or TRBV12-4 and TRBJ1-2; D unclear. V was pared by 3 bases and J by 3 bases, with 11 bases between. The CDR3 consists of 14 residues. CDR3 loop: CASSFGTVYYGYTF. Written as DNA, the CDR3 is TGTGCCAGCAGTTTCGGTACGGTATACTATGGCTACACCTTC.

This clonotype was counted ten times or more. V is TRBV27 and J is TRBJ1-4; TRBD1 might be the D (6 bases). CDR1 is MNHEY and CDR2 is SMNVEV in the germline V gene (reference sequence). CDR3 size: 17 residues. Trimming shortened V by 3 bases and J by 7 bases, and 21 bases separated the two germline ends. CDR3 loop: CASSFVIWPQGGEKLFF. The CDR3 DNA reads TGTGCCAGCAGTTTCGTGATATGGCCACAGGGTGGTGAAAAACTGTTTTTT.

This clonotype was observed at least ten times. V usage is TRBV2 and J usage is TRBJ2-7; TRBD1 aligns across 9 bases. There are 13 residues in the CDR3. Per the germline V gene, CDR1 is SNHLY and CDR2 is FYNNEI. The CDR3: CANSIQGAGEQYF. CDR3 in DNA: TGTGCGAACAGTATACAGGGGGCTGGCGAGCAGTACTTC.

This clonotype was seen a handful of times. The chain employs TRBV5-8 and TRBJ1-2; 8 bases line up with TRBD1. The CDR3 totals 15 residues. The germline V gene has CDR1 SGHTS and CDR2 YDEGEE. The ends lost 7 bases at V and 4 bases at J; junction bases unmatched: 12. CDR3 residues: CASSIRGQAFYGYTF. The DNA for the CDR3 is TGTGCCAGCTCAATTCGGGGACAGGCTTTCTATGGCTACACCTTC.

This chain connects TRBV6-1 to TRBJ2-7; 9 bases align to TRBD1. Germline V gene sequence: CDR1 MNHNS, CDR2 SASEGT. CDR3 length equals 16 residues. Trimming took 7 bases from V and 5 from J; bases not matched to a gene: 15. CDR3 protein: CASIFWSGQGIHEQYF. The CDR3 nucleotides are TGTGCCAGCATATTTTGGTCGGGACAGGGTATCCACGAGCAGTACTTC.

The chain is built from TRBV6-2 or TRBV6-3 and TRBJ1-2; D may be TRBD1 (6 bases). Trimming cost V 0 bases and J 10 bases, with 15 bases left between them. From germline, CDR1 is MNHEY and CDR2 SVGEGT. There are 14 residues in the CDR3. CDR3 sequence: CASSYSSRGLNYTF. Here the CDR3 DNA reads TGTGCCAGCAGTTACTCGAGCAGGGGCCTGAACTACACCTTC.

The chain has TRBV30 and TRBJ1-1, with 7 bases aligning to TRBD1. The CDR3 is 10 residues long. Germline V gives CDR1 GTSNPN, CDR2 SVGIG (reference sequence). The J segment lost 7 bases and the V segment lost 7 bases, leaving 3 bases of the junction unmatched. The CDR3 loop reads CASGQNEAFF. The CDR3 DNA sequence: TGTGCCTCGGGACAGAATGAAGCTTTCTTT.

This clonotype was recorded many times. CDR3 bases: TGTGCCAGCAGCTTAGGTGACAGGGGATTTGGCTACACCTTC. It encodes CASSLGDRGFGYTF. This chain joins TRBV11-3 and TRBJ1-2, with 8 nucleotides matching TRBD1. Unmatched junction bases numbered 5, after V lost 1 base and J lost 7 bases. This CDR3 is built from 14 residues. CDR1 is SGHNT, CDR2 YENEEA, per germline.

CDR3 in DNA: TGTGCCAGCACGCCGCCGGGACAGGGGCACTACAATGAGCAGTTCTTC. Amino acids: CASTPPGQGHYNEQFF. This chain links TRBV14 with TRBJ2-1, with 10 bases aligning to TRBD1. Losses at the gene ends were 7 bases for V and 3 bases for J; bases not matched to a gene: 9. Germline assignment: CDR1 SGHDN and CDR2 FVKESK. The CDR3 extends over 16 amino acids.

A word on this clonotype: The junction differs from germline at one of its ends, possibly a read error. This rearrangement joins TRBV30 to TRBJ1-1; D is possibly TRBD1 (5 bases). Germline-derived CDR1 and CDR2 are GTSNPN and SVGIG (reference sequence). The CDR3 is made up of 13 amino acids. The CDR3 coding sequence is TGTGTCTGGAGTACCCGGGACGTCTCTGAAGCTTTCTTT. It codes for CVWSTRDVSEAFF.

The chain couples TRBV28 to TRBJ1-4; TRBD1 might be the D (5 bases). The V gene's germline CDR1 is MDHEN and CDR2 SYDVKM. The CDR3 has 15 residues. Trimming removed 4 bases from V and 4 bases from J, with 13 bases in between. The CDR3 sequence: CASSSSLGGNEKLFF. The CDR3 region has the DNA TGTGCCAGCAGTTCCTCCCTGGGGGGTAATGAAAAACTGTTTTTT.

J is TRBJ2-5 and V is TRBV20-1; TRBD2 is a possible D gene (6 bases). V lost 3 bases to trimming and J lost 5 bases, with 16 bases between them. Germline V CDR1 and CDR2: DFQATT, SNEGSKA (reference sequence). The CDR3 sequence is 14 residues long. The CDR3 spells CSASQVAGGETQYF. The CDR3 bases are TGCAGTGCTAGTCAAGTAGCCGGAGGGGAGACCCAGTACTTC.